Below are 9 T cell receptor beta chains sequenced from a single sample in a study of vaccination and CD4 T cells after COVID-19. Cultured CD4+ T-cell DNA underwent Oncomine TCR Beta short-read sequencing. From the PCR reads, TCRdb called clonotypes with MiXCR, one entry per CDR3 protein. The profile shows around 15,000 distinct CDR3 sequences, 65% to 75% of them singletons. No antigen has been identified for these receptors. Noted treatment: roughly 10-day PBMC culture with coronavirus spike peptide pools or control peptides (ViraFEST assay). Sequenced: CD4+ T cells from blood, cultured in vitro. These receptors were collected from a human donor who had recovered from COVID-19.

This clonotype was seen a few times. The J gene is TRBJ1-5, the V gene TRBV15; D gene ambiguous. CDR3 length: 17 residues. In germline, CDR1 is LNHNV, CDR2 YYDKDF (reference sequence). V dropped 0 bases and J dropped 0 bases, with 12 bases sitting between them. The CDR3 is CATSRDRSVISNQPQHF. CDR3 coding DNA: TGTGCCACCAGCAGAGATCGGTCGGTAATTAGCAATCAGCCCCAGCATTTT.

The CDR3 region has the DNA TGCAGTGCTAGAGGGGGGACCGACGTAAAGTACTTC. Encoded protein: CSARGGTDVKYF. The J gene is TRBJ2-5, the V gene TRBV20-1; either TRBD1 or TRBD2 may fit D (5 bases each). Trimming removed 1 base from V and 12 bases from J, with 15 bases in between. The germline CDR1 and CDR2 sequences are DFQATT and SNEGSKA (reference sequence). The CDR3 is made up of 12 amino acids.

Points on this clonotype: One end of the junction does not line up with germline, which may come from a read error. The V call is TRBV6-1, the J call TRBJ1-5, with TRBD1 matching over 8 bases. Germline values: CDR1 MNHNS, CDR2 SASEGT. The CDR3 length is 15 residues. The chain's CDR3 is CASYPGGATNKPQHF. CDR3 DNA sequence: TGTGCCAGTTATCCAGGGGGCGCGACCAATAAGCCCCAGCATTTT.

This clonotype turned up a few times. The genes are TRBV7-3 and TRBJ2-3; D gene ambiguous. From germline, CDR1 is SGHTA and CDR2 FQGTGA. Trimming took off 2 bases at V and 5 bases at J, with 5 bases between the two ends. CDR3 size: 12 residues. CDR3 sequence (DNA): TGTGCCAGCAGCTTACAGGAAGATACGCAGTATTTT. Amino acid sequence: CASSLQEDTQYF.

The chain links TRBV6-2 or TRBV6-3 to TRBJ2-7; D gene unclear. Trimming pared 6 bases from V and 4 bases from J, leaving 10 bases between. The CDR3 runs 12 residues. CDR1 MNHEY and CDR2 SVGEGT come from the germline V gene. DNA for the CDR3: TGTGCCAGCAGCCCATCCCGGTACGAGCAGTACTTC. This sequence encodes CASSPSRYEQYF.

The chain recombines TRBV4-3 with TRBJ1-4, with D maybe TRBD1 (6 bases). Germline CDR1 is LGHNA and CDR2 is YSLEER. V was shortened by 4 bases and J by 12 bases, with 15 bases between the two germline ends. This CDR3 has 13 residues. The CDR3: CASSRQQGNELFF. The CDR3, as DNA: TGCGCCAGCAGCCGCCAACAGGGTAACGAACTGTTTTTT.

The CDR3 sequence is CASSDRDRASDTQYF. The CDR3, as DNA: TGTGCCAGTAGCGACCGGGACAGGGCCTCTGATACGCAGTATTTT. V gene TRBV19 combines with J gene TRBJ2-3, with 9 positions matching TRBD1. V was pared by 6 bases and J by 6 bases, with 10 bases of the junction left unmatched. In germline, CDR1 is LNHDA, CDR2 SQIVND (reference sequence). This CDR3 has 15 amino acids.

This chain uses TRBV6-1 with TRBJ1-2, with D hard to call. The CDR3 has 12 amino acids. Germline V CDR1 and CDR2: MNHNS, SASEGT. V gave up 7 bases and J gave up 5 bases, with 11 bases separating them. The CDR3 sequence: CASILTPYGYTF. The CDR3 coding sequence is TGTGCCAGCATACTCACCCCGTATGGCTACACCTTC.

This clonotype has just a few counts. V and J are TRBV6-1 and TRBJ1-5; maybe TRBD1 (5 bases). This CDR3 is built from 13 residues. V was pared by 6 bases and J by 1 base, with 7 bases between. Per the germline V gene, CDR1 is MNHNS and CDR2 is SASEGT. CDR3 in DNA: TGTGCCAGCAGCTGGGACAGCAATCAGCCCCAGCATTTT. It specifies CASSWDSNQPQHF.